The source of this TCR beta chain is a study of Ad26.COV2.S vaccination and SARS-CoV-2 variants. Points from the study as a whole: People given the vaccine had a wider spike-specific TCR breadth than placebo recipients did. It was reported that spike-specific CD8+ and CD4+ T cell responses were substantially broad after vaccination. Researchers reported similar non-spike TCR breadth in vaccine and placebo recipients.

Treatment denoted: around 19 received Ad26.COV2.S at low or high dose, single or two shots; 5 received placebo; per-sample allocation not given. Day 63 after the first vaccine or placebo injection was the time point for sampling. This clone came up a few times. What it binds is unknown. Trimming took 7 bases from V and 7 from J; bases not matched to a gene: 4. This CDR3 is 13 amino acids long. Assay: immunoSEQ multiplex PCR; the TCRdb copy retains only in-frame clones and omits some. The sample gives under 400,000 clones, around 86% of which show up once; around 3.5% is in the top ten. The sequence was collected from a person between 18 and 65 years old who received the Ad26.COV2.S COVID-19 vaccine or a placebo. The sequencing here drew on peripheral blood, taken in a trial of Ad26.COV2.S vaccine versus placebo. The rearrangement links TRBV12-3 or TRBV12-4 to TRBJ1-6, with TRBD1 matching over 7 bases. In DNA, the CDR3 is TGTGCCAGCACTGGGACAGCAAATTCACCCCTCCACTTT. It codes for CASTGTANSPLHF.